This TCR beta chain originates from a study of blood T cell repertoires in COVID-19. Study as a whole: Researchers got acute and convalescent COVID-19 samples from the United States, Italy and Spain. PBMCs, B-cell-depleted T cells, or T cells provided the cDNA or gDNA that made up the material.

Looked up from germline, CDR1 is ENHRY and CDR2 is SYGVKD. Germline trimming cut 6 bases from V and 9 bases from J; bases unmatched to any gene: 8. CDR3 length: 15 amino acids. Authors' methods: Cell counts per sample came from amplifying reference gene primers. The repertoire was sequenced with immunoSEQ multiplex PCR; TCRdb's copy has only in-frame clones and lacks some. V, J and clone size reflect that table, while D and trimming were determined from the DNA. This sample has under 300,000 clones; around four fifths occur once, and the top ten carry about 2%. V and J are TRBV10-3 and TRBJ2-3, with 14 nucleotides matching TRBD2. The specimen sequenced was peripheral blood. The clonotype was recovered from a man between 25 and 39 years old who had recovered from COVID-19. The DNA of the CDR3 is TGTGCCATCAGCGGGACTAGCGGGGGTGATGACACGCAGTATTTT. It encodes CAISGTSGGDDTQYF.